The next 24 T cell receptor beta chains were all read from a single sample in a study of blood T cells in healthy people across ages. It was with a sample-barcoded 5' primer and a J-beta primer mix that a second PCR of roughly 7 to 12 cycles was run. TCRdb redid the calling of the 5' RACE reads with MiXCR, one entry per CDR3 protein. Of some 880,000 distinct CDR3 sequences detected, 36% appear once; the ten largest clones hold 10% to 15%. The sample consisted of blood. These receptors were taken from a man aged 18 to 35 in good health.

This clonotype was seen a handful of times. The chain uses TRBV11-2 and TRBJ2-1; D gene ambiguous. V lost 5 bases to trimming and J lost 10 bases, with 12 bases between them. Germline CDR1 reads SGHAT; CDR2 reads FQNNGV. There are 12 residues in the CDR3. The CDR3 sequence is CASSEQGREQFF. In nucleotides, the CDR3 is TGTGCCAGCAGCGAACAAGGAAGGGAGCAGTTCTTC.

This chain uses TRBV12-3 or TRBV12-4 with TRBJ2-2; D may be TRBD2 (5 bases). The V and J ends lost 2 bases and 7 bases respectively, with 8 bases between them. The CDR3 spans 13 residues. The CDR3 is CASSLYGLGELFF. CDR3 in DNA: TGTGCCAGCAGTTTATATGGACTCGGGGAGCTGTTTTTT.

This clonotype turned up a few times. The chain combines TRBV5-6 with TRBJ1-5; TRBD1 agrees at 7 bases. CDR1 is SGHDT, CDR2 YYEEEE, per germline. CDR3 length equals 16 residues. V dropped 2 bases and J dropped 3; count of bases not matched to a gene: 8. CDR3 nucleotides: TGTGCCAGCAGCTTTGGCGGGACAGTCTTCAATCAGCCCCAGCATTTT. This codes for CASSFGGTVFNQPQHF.

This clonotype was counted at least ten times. The CDR3, as DNA: TGCGCCAGCAGCCAGGGACATCGGTTGAACTATGGCTACACCTTC. It yields the protein CASSQGHRLNYGYTF. The V and J genes are TRBV4-1 and TRBJ1-2; tentatively, D is TRBD1 (6 bases). Trimming left V 3 bases short and J 2 bases short, with 13 bases between. Germline V gene sequence: CDR1 MGHRA, CDR2 YSYEKL. The length of the CDR3 is 15 residues.

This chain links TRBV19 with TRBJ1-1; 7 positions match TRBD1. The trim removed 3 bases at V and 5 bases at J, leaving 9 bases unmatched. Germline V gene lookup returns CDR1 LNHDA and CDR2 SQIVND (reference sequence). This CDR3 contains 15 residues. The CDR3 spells CASSILWKQGTEAFF. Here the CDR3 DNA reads TGTGCCAGTAGTATCTTATGGAAACAGGGGACTGAAGCTTTCTTT.

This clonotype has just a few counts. CDR3 loop: CASSPRTGEGGYTF. CDR3 nucleotide sequence: TGTGCCAGCAGCCCTCGGACAGGGGAAGGGGGCTACACCTTC. The rearrangement uses TRBV3-1 and TRBJ1-2, with 9 bases fitting TRBD1. The trim removed 4 bases at V and 8 bases at J, leaving 8 bases unmatched. Germline-derived CDR1 and CDR2 are LGHDT and YNNKEL (reference sequence). This CDR3 has 14 residues.

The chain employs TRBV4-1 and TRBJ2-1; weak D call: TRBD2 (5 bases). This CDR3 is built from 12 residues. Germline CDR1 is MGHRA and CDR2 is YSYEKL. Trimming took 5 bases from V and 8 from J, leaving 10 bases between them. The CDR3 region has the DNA TGCGCCAGCAGCTCGAGGGCTTATGAGCAGTTCTTC. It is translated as CASSSRAYEQFF.

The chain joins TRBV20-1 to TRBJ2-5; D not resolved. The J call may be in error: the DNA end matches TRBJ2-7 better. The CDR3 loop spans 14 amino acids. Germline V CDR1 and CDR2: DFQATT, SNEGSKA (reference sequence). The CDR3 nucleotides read TGCAGTGCTAGAGTAGGGTCTACCCCCTACGAGCAGTACTTC. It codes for CSARVGSTPYEQYF.

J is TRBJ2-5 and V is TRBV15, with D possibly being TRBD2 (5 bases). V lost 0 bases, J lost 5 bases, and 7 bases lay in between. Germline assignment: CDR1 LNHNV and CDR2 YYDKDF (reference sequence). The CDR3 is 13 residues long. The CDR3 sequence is CATSRDGEETQYF. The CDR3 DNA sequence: TGTGCCACCAGCAGAGATGGGGAGGAGACCCAGTACTTC.

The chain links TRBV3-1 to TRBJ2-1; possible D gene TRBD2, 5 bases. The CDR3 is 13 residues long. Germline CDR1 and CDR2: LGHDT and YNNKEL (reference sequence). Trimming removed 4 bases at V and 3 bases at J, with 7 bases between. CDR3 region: CASSPLDYNEQFF. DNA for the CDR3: TGTGCCAGCAGCCCACTAGACTACAATGAGCAGTTCTTC.

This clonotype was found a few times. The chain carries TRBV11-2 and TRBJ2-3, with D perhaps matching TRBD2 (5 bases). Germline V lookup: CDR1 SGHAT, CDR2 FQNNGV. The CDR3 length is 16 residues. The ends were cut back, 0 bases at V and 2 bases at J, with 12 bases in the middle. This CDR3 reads CASSLDMSGPTDTQYF. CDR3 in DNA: TGTGCCAGCAGCTTAGACATGAGCGGTCCCACAGATACGCAGTATTTT. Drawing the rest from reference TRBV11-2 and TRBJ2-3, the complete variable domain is EAGVAQSPRYKIIEKRQSVAFWCNPISGHATLYWYQQILGQGPKLLIQFQNNGVVDDSQLPKDRFSAERLKGVDSTLKIQPAKLEDSAVYLCASSLDMSGPTDTQYFGPGTRLTVL.

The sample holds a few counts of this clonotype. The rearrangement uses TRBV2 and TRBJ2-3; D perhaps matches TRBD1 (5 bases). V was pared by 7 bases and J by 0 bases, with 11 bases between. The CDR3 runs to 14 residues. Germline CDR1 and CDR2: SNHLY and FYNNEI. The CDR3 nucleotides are TGTGCCAGCACTTCGGACACTAGCACAGATACGCAGTATTTT. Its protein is CASTSDTSTDTQYF.

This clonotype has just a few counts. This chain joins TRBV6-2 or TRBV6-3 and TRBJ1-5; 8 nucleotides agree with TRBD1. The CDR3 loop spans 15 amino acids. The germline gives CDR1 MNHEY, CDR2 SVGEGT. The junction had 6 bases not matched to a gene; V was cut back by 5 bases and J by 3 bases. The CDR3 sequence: CASSNGQGINQPQHF. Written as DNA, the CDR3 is TGTGCCAGCAGTAACGGACAGGGAATCAATCAGCCCCAGCATTTT.

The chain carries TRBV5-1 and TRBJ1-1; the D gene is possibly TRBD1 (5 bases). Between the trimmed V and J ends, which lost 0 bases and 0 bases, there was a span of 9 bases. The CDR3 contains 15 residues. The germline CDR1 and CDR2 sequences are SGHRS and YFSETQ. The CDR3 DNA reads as TGCGCCAGCAGCTTGGATGGGGCCATGAACACTGAAGCTTTCTTT. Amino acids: CASSLDGAMNTEAFF.

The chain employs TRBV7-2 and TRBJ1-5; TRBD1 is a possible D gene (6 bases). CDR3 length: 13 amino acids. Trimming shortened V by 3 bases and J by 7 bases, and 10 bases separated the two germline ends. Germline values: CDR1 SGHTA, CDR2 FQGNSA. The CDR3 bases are TGTGCCAGCAGCTTCTCAGGGGTCCAGCCCCAGCATTTT. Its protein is CASSFSGVQPQHF.

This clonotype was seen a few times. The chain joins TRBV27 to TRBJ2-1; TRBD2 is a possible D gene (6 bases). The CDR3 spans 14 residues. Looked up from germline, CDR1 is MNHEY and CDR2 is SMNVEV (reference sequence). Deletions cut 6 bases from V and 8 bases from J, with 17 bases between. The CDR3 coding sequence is TGTGCCAGCAGAATCAAATGGGGGAGGTATGAGCAGTTCTTC. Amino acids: CASRIKWGRYEQFF.

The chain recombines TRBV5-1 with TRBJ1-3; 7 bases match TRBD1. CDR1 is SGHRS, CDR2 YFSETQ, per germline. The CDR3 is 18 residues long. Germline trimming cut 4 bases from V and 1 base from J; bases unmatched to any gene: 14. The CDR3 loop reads CASSPDGLRGKSGNTIYF. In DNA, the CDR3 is TGCGCCAGCAGCCCGGACGGACTCAGGGGGAAATCTGGAAACACCATATATTTT.

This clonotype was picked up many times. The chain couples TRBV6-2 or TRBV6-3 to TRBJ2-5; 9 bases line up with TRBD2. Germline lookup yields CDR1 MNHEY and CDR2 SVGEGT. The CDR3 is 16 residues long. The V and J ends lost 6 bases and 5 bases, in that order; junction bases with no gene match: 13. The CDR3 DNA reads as TGTGCCAGCAGGAATCCTAGCGGGGTAACGTGGGAGACCCAGTACTTC. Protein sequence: CASRNPSGVTWETQYF.

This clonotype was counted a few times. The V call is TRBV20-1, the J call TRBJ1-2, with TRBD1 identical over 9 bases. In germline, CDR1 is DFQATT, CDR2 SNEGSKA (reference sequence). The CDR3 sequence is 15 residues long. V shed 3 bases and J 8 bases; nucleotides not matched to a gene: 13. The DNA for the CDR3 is TGCAGTGCTAGTCCCCCGACAGGGGGGGGCTACGGCTACACCTTC. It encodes CSASPPTGGGYGYTF.

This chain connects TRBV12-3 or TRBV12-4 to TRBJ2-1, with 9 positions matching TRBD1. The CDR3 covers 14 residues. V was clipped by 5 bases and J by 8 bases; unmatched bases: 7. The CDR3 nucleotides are TGTGCCAGCAGTCCTACAGGGGGCCGGTATGAGCAGTTCTTC. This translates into CASSPTGGRYEQFF.

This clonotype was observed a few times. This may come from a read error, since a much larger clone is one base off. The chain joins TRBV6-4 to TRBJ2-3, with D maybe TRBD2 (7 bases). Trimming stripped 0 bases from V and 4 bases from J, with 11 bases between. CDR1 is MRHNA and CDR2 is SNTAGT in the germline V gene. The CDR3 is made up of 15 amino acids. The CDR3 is CASSDSGGGPDTQYF. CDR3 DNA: TGTGCCAGCAGTGACTCGGGGGGGGGCCCAGATACGCAGTATTTT.

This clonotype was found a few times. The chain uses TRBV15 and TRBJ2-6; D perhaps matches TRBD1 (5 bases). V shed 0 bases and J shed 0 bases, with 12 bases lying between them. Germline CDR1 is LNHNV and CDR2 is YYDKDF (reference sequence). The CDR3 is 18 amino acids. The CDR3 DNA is TGTGCCACCAGCAGAGATCTGAGGACATTCTCTGGGGCCAACGTCCTGACTTTC. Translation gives CATSRDLRTFSGANVLTF.

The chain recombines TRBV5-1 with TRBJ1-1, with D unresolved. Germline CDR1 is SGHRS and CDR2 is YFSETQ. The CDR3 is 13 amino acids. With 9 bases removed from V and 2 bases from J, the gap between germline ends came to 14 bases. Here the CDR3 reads CATGSGLNTEAFF. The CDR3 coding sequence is TGCGCCACCGGCTCCGGGCTCAACACTGAAGCTTTCTTT.

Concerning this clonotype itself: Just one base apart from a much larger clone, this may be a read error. CDR3 in amino acids: CASCLGTANGYTF. CDR3 DNA sequence: TGTGCCAGCTGTTTGGGCACAGCCAATGGCTACACCTTC. The rearrangement links TRBV12-3 or TRBV12-4 to TRBJ1-2; no definite D call. The CDR3 spans 13 residues.